The 29 T cell receptor beta chains reported below all come from one sample, sequenced in a study of identical twins. Each CDR3 protein gets one entry after TCRdb re-called the 5' RACE reads with MiXCR. The sample consists of about 430,000 distinct CDR3 sequences, less than 20% of them appearing once. Sequencing was done on a sample of naive T cells sorted from blood. These TCRs come from a man between 50 and 59 years old in good health.

This clonotype was detected only a few times. The rearrangement uses TRBV12-3 or TRBV12-4 and TRBJ2-2, with a tentative D call TRBD1 (6 bases). The CDR3 is 14 residues long. V dropped 5 bases and J dropped 5 bases, with 12 bases sitting between them. CDR3 loop: CASSPPTGTGELFF. The CDR3 nucleotides are TGTGCCAGCAGTCCCCCTACAGGGACCGGGGAGCTGTTTTTT.

This clonotype was seen only a few times. CDR3 bases: TGCAGCGTGCAGTCGACAGGGGAAGCTTTCTTT. Translated, it gives CSVQSTGEAFF. V and J are TRBV29-1 and TRBJ1-1, with TRBD1 matching 7 bases. The germline V gene encodes CDR1 SQVTM and CDR2 ANQGSEA. V was pared by 6 bases and J by 8 bases, with 6 bases of the junction left unmatched. The CDR3 loop spans 11 amino acids.

This clonotype was seen more than once but under ten times. The rearrangement uses TRBV25-1 and TRBJ2-2; D is unresolved. The CDR3 runs 12 residues. Germline-derived CDR1 and CDR2 are MGHDK and SYGVNS. The germline V and J ends were trimmed by 2 bases and 8 bases, with 6 bases remaining between them. The CDR3 DNA sequence: TGTGCCAGCAGTGAAAGGTTTGGGGAGCTGTTTTTT. It yields the protein CASSERFGELFF.

In its sample, this clonotype was seen a few times. In DNA form, the CDR3 reads TGTGCCAGCAGTCTTAAAGGGACTAGACAATACAATGAGCAGTTCTTC. It codes for CASSLKGTRQYNEQFF. This rearrangement joins TRBV6-1 to TRBJ2-1; TRBD2 matches 8 bases. V was clipped by 5 bases and J by 4 bases; unmatched bases: 10. The germline V gene encodes CDR1 MNHNS and CDR2 SASEGT. The CDR3 extends over 16 amino acids.

This clonotype was observed a single time. In DNA form, the CDR3 reads TGTGCCAGCAGCTCGTACGACGACCGGGACAGGTGGGGACAGCCCCAGCATTTT. Protein: CASSSYDDRDRWGQPQHF. The rearrangement uses TRBV7-8 and TRBJ1-5; 8 bases are a match to TRBD1. The germline V gene encodes CDR1 SGHVS and CDR2 FQNEAQ. Trimming at V came to 4 bases and at J to 7 bases, leaving 18 bases not matched to a gene. This CDR3 is built from 18 residues.

This clonotype was observed many times. The V gene is TRBV12-3 or TRBV12-4, the J gene TRBJ2-3, with D tentatively TRBD1 (5 bases). The CDR3 runs 14 residues. V was shortened by 3 bases and J by 0 bases, with 7 bases between the two germline ends. This CDR3 reads CASSLPGSTDTQYF. CDR3 coding DNA: TGTGCCAGCAGTTTGCCAGGGAGCACAGATACGCAGTATTTT.

This clonotype has a count of ten or more. CDR3 DNA: TGTGCCAGCAGCCGGTCACCGAGGGACGGACACTACGAGCAGTACTTC. Its translation: CASSRSPRDGHYEQYF. J is TRBJ2-7 and V is TRBV11-2; D may be TRBD1 or TRBD2 (5 bases each). CDR1 SGHAT and CDR2 FQNNGV come from the germline V gene. The length of the CDR3 is 16 residues. Trimming took 5 bases from V and 3 from J, leaving 20 bases between them.

The chain combines TRBV28 with TRBJ1-2, with 9 bases fitting TRBD1. CDR3 length: 13 amino acids. CDR1 and CDR2 from the germline V gene are MDHEN and SYDVKM. Trimming removed 11 bases from V and 3 bases from J; junction bases left unmatched: 7. The CDR3 DNA reads as TGTGCCGAAAGACAGGGGGAGGACTATGGCTACACCTTC. It specifies CAERQGEDYGYTF.

This clonotype was detected only a few times. The chain has TRBV27 and TRBJ2-4; TRBD2 matches 7 bases. The CDR3 is 16 residues long. The V and J ends lost 3 bases and 6 bases, in that order; junction bases with no gene match: 11. In germline, CDR1 is MNHEY, CDR2 SMNVEV (reference sequence). The CDR3: CASSFLSPGGGNIQYF. The CDR3 nucleotides are TGTGCCAGCAGTTTCCTGTCCCCTGGGGGGGGAAACATTCAGTACTTC.

This clonotype was observed a few times. V is TRBV29-1 and J is TRBJ2-1, with D possibly TRBD1 on 6 matching bases. Trimming removed 6 bases at V and 3 bases at J, with 12 bases between. Germline assignment: CDR1 SQVTM and CDR2 ANQGSEA. The CDR3 is made up of 13 amino acids. CDR3 bases: TGCAGCGTCCGGGACACCCTCTACAATGAGCAGTTCTTC. It translates to CSVRDTLYNEQFF.

This sequence joins TRBV6-1 and TRBJ2-6; a weak D match, TRBD2 (5 bases). CDR1 and CDR2 from the germline V gene are MNHNS and SASEGT. There are 16 residues in the CDR3. V was pared by 2 bases and J by 0 bases, with 8 bases between. This CDR3 reads CASSESRGSGANVLTF. The CDR3 region has the DNA TGTGCCAGCAGTGAAAGTCGGGGCTCTGGGGCCAACGTCCTGACTTTC.

CDR3 loop: CASSVGRGHDEQYF. Written as DNA, the CDR3 is TGTGCCAGCAGCGTAGGCAGGGGGCACGACGAGCAGTACTTC. V gene TRBV9 combines with J gene TRBJ2-7, with TRBD1 matching over 8 bases. This CDR3 comprises 14 residues. The germline V gene encodes CDR1 SGDLS and CDR2 YYNGEE. V shed 0 bases, J shed 5 bases, and the junction held 4 bases outside the gene matches.

This clonotype occurred many times. The chain recombines TRBV6-1 with TRBJ2-1, with 14 bases matching TRBD2. Unmatched junction bases numbered 8, after V lost 6 bases and J lost 7 bases. The CDR3 contains 16 residues. The germline gives CDR1 MNHNS, CDR2 SASEGT. This CDR3 reads CASSSRTSGGLNEQFF. The CDR3 DNA reads TGTGCCAGCAGCTCGCGGACTAGCGGGGGGTTGAATGAGCAGTTCTTC.

The chain links TRBV7-9 to TRBJ2-7; D is undetermined. The CDR3 sequence is 14 residues long. V was clipped by 2 bases and J by 3 bases, with 11 bases between them. Germline CDR1 is SEHNR and CDR2 is FQNEAQ (reference sequence). The CDR3 coding sequence is TGTGCCAGCAGCTTAACCGGAACCCGCTACGAGCAGTACTTC. It codes for CASSLTGTRYEQYF. The whole variable domain, filled in from reference TRBV7-9 and TRBJ2-7, reads DTGVSQNPRHKITKRGQNVTFRCDPISEHNRLYWYRQTLGQGPEFLTYFQNEAQLEKSRLLSDRFSAERPKGSFSTLEIQRTEQGDSAMYLCASSLTGTRYEQYFGPGTRLTVT.

In this sample, this clonotype turned up a few times. The chain uses TRBV5-1 and TRBJ2-7; possible D gene TRBD1, 5 bases. Between the trimmed V and J ends, which lost 4 bases and 4 bases, there was a span of 12 bases. The CDR3 has 13 amino acids. Germline V gene data show CDR1 as SGHRS and CDR2 as YFSETQ. The chain's CDR3 is CASSLMQGYEQYF. For the CDR3, the DNA is TGCGCCAGCAGCCTCATGCAGGGTTACGAGCAGTACTTC. Looking up the rest from reference TRBV5-1 and TRBJ2-7 gives the full variable domain: KAGVTQTPRYLIKTRGQQVTLSCSPISGHRSVSWYQQTPGQGLQFLFEYFSETQRNKGNFPGRFSGRQFSNSRSEMNVSTLELGDSALYLCASSLMQGYEQYFGPGTRLTVT.

The genes are TRBV29-1 and TRBJ1-1, with D unclear. This CDR3 region has 12 residues. Trimming took 1 base from V and 11 from J, leaving 14 bases between them. Germline V gives CDR1 SQVTM, CDR2 ANQGSEA. The CDR3: CSVEGRWVGAFF. CDR3 sequence (DNA): TGCAGCGTTGAAGGTCGGTGGGTGGGTGCTTTCTTT.

The chain links TRBV7-2 to TRBJ2-3; D remains ambiguous. The CDR3 extends over 14 amino acids. Germline-derived CDR1 and CDR2 are SGHTA and FQGNSA. V was clipped by 2 bases and J by 2 bases, with 8 bases between them. The CDR3 bases are TGTGCCAGCAGCTTATCCCAGTACACAGATACGCAGTATTTT. It encodes CASSLSQYTDTQYF.

This rearrangement joins TRBV2 to TRBJ2-3; D not resolved. Trimming took 5 bases from V and 4 from J, leaving 13 bases between them. The CDR3 covers 14 residues. Germline CDR1 is SNHLY and CDR2 is FYNNEI. This CDR3 reads CASSYKGLPDTQYF. The DNA for the CDR3 is TGTGCCAGCAGTTATAAAGGGTTACCAGATACGCAGTATTTT.

This chain uses TRBV6-6 with TRBJ1-4; D unclear. The CDR3 extends over 12 amino acids. V lost 8 bases, J lost 11 bases, and 15 bases lay in between. CDR1 is MNHNY and CDR2 is SVGAGI in the germline V gene (reference sequence). CDR3 residues: CASAEFRGKLFF. CDR3 sequence (DNA): TGTGCCAGCGCAGAGTTCAGAGGGAAACTGTTTTTT.

This clonotype was picked up many times. J is TRBJ1-1 and V is TRBV20-1; D perhaps matches TRBD1 (5 bases). Trimming took off 5 bases at V and 0 bases at J, with 13 bases between the two ends. Germline V CDR1 and CDR2: DFQATT, SNEGSKA (reference sequence). This CDR3 spans 14 amino acids. CDR3 coding DNA: TGCAGTGCTCAAAGGGACGGGATGAACACTGAAGCTTTCTTT. Its translation is CSAQRDGMNTEAFF.

This clonotype has more than one count but fewer than ten. The V call is TRBV5-1, the J call TRBJ2-1; 11 bases fit TRBD2. CDR1 is SGHRS and CDR2 is YFSETQ in the germline V gene. After removal of 2 bases from V and 7 bases from J, the junction contained 5 bases not matched to a gene. This CDR3 region has 15 residues. CDR3 region: CASSFVAGGPNEQFF. The CDR3 DNA is TGCGCCAGCAGCTTCGTAGCGGGAGGGCCTAATGAGCAGTTCTTC.

This chain uses TRBV4-3 with TRBJ1-2; D is perhaps TRBD1 (5 bases). CDR1 is LGHNA and CDR2 is YSLEER in the germline V gene. Deletions cut 4 bases from V and 2 bases from J, with 14 bases between. The CDR3 covers 15 residues. CDR3: CASSPEGTGNYGYTF. CDR3 coding DNA: TGCGCCAGCAGCCCGGAAGGGACCGGGAACTATGGCTACACCTTC.

This CDR3 is CASSAWGKQSSYEQYF. The DNA of the CDR3 is TGTGCCAGCAGCGCGTGGGGTAAACAAAGCTCCTACGAGCAGTACTTC. The rearrangement links TRBV12-3 or TRBV12-4 to TRBJ2-7; no clear D gene. The CDR3 length is 16 residues. V lost 6 bases to trimming and J lost 0 bases, with 18 bases between them.

The chain couples TRBV4-2 to TRBJ2-5; D is perhaps TRBD2 (7 bases). The CDR3 runs to 15 residues. CDR1 LGHNA and CDR2 YNFKEQ come from the germline V gene. V was clipped by 0 bases and J by 1 base, with 9 bases between them. The CDR3 DNA follows: TGTGCCAGCAGCCAAGATCGGGGGGCCCAAGAGACCCAGTACTTC. Amino acid sequence: CASSQDRGAQETQYF.

This clonotype has a handful of counts. CDR3 amino acids: CASSFHQKGYSYEQYF. In DNA form, the CDR3 reads TGTGCCAGCAGCTTTCACCAGAAAGGCTACAGCTACGAGCAGTACTTC. The chain combines TRBV7-2 with TRBJ2-7; D ambiguous. Germline V gives CDR1 SGHTA, CDR2 FQGNSA. The CDR3 contains 16 residues. The V end was cut by 3 bases, the J end by 3 bases, with 18 bases between.

This clonotype was counted at least ten times. The J gene is TRBJ2-1, the V gene TRBV5-1; 7 nucleotides align to TRBD2. Germline CDR1 and CDR2: SGHRS and YFSETQ. This CDR3 spans 15 amino acids. Trimming removed 1 base from V and 3 bases from J; junction bases left unmatched: 4. The DNA for the CDR3 is TGCGCCAGCAGCTTGACGGGAGGAGTCTACAATGAGCAGTTCTTC. It specifies CASSLTGGVYNEQFF.

V is TRBV5-1 and J is TRBJ1-2, with D maybe TRBD1 (5 bases). The CDR3 is made up of 16 amino acids. Trimming pared 4 bases from V and 4 bases from J, leaving 20 bases between. Germline values: CDR1 SGHRS, CDR2 YFSETQ. In nucleotides, the CDR3 is TGCGCCAGCAGCACCACCGCAGGGCGACATAGCTATGGCTACACCTTC. It translates to CASSTTAGRHSYGYTF. The entire variable domain, with the rest obtained from reference TRBV5-1 and TRBJ1-2, is as follows: KAGVTQTPRYLIKTRGQQVTLSCSPISGHRSVSWYQQTPGQGLQFLFEYFSETQRNKGNFPGRFSGRQFSNSRSEMNVSTLELGDSALYLCASSTTAGRHSYGYTFGSGTRLTVV.

Of note for this clonotype: Possible read error: a much larger clone is one base away. The chain links TRBV29-1 to TRBJ1-1, with no clear D. This CDR3 has 11 amino acids. Germline V gene sequence: CDR1 SQVTM, CDR2 ANQGSEA. In nucleotides, the CDR3 is TGCAGCGTTGGGGAGAACACTGAAGCTTTATTT. Translated: CSVGENTEALF.

This clonotype appeared a single time. The gene calls are TRBV15 and TRBJ2-2; D is ambiguous. CDR3 length: 14 amino acids. Germline V lookup: CDR1 LNHNV, CDR2 YYDKDF (reference sequence). Trimming pared 0 bases from V and 6 bases from J, leaving 8 bases between. CDR3 nucleotides: TGTGCCACCAGCAGAGATTCGGGTCCCGGGGAGCTGTTTTTT. Amino acids: CATSRDSGPGELFF.